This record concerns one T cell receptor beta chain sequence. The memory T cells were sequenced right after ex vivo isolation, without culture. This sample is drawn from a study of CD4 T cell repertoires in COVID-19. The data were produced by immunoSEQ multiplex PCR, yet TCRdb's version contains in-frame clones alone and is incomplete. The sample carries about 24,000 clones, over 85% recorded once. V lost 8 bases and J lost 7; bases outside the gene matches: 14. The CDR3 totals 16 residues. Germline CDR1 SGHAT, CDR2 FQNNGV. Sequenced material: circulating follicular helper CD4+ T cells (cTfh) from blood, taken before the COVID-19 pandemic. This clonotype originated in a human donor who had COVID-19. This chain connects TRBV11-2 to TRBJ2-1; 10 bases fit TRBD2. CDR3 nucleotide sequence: TGTGCCAGCTCAGCGGGAGGGCCAAGTGATAGAAATGAGCAGTTCTTC. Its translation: CASSAGGPSDRNEQFF.